Below, 28 T cell receptor beta chains from the same sample are listed, as sequenced in a study of T cell changes during pregnancy in multiple sclerosis. Sequenced by immunoSEQ multiplex PCR; TCRdb stores in-frame clones only, minus some. The sample has roughly 57,000 clones, about 95% seen once. The sample here was CD8+ T cells from peripheral blood mononuclear cells, taken after pregnancy. The receptors were gathered from a female donor with multiple sclerosis, enrolled in a pregnancy study.

The chain links TRBV28 to TRBJ2-7; 11 bases line up with TRBD2. CDR3 size: 16 residues. In germline, CDR1 is MDHEN, CDR2 SYDVKM. V dropped 7 bases and J dropped 0; count of bases not matched to a gene: 8. The DNA for the CDR3 is TGTGCCAGCACCAGAACTAGCGGGAGAATCTCCTACGAGCAGTACTTC. It is translated as CASTRTSGRISYEQYF.

This clone was picked up a small number of times. The chain carries TRBV7-9 and TRBJ1-1; no reliable D call. The CDR3 spans 12 residues. Between the trimmed V and J ends, which lost 6 bases and 1 base, there was a span of 6 bases. From germline, CDR1 is SEHNR and CDR2 FQNEAQ (reference sequence). CDR3 in amino acids: CASRGGNTEAFF. The CDR3 DNA sequence: TGTGCCAGCAGGGGAGGGAACACTGAAGCTTTCTTT.

V and J are TRBV18 and TRBJ1-2; possible D gene TRBD1, 5 bases. V was clipped by 0 bases and J by 2 bases, with 7 bases between them. The CDR3 sequence is 14 residues long. The germline V gene has CDR1 KGHSH and CDR2 LQKENI. CDR3 protein: CASSPPTENYGYTF. The DNA for the CDR3 is TGTGCCAGCTCACCACCGACAGAGAACTATGGCTACACCTTC.

The sample holds one count of this clone. CDR3 region: CAWSGGGFGGTDTQYF. For the CDR3, the DNA is TGTGCCTGGAGCGGGGGAGGGTTTGGGGGCACAGATACGCAGTATTTT. This chain uses TRBV30 with TRBJ2-3, with 7 bases matching TRBD2. V lost 3 bases, J lost 1 base, and 10 bases stayed unmatched. Germline CDR1 and CDR2: GTSNPN and SVGIG (reference sequence). The CDR3 is 16 amino acids.

This chain links TRBV6-5 with TRBJ1-1; D gene ambiguous. In germline, CDR1 is MNHEY, CDR2 SVGAGI. V was clipped by 0 bases and J by 4 bases, with 9 bases between them. The CDR3 spans 14 residues. The CDR3 sequence: CASSYSGVGTEAFF. CDR3 nucleotide sequence: TGTGCCAGCAGTTACTCCGGGGTAGGCACTGAAGCTTTCTTT.

The rearrangement links TRBV27 to TRBJ2-3, with D perhaps matching TRBD1 (6 bases). The length of the CDR3 is 14 residues. Germline V gives CDR1 MNHEY, CDR2 SMNVEV (reference sequence). V was clipped by 4 bases and J by 0 bases, with 8 bases between them. The CDR3 spells CASSSGQSTDTQYF. The CDR3 DNA is TGTGCCAGCAGTTCCGGACAGAGCACAGATACGCAGTATTTT.

V and J are TRBV7-6 and TRBJ2-2, with TRBD2 matching over 9 bases. The germline CDR1 and CDR2 sequences are SGHVS and FNYEAQ. There are 16 residues in the CDR3. The trim removed 3 bases at V and 4 bases at J, leaving 6 bases unmatched. The CDR3 is CASSFSAGGVTGELFF. The DNA of the CDR3 is TGTGCCAGCAGCTTTTCAGCGGGAGGTGTCACCGGGGAGCTGTTTTTT. The full variable domain, with the rest looked up from reference TRBV7-6 and TRBJ2-2, is GAGVSQSPRYKVTKRGQDVALRCDPISGHVSLYWYRQALGQGPEFLTYFNYEAQQDKSGLPNDRFSAERPEGSISTLTIQRTEQRDSAMYRCASSFSAGGVTGELFFGEGSRLTVL.

The rearrangement uses TRBV10-2 and TRBJ2-7, with D possibly TRBD2 on 6 matching bases. There are 13 residues in the CDR3. V lost 6 bases and J lost 5, with 14 bases in between. The V gene's germline CDR1 is WSHSY and CDR2 SAAADI. CDR3 sequence: CASRARERDEQYF. CDR3 bases: TGCGCCAGCAGGGCCCGGGAGCGGGACGAGCAGTACTTC.

The chain joins TRBV29-1 to TRBJ1-2; 8 bases are shared with TRBD1. The V gene end was trimmed by 3 bases and the J gene end by 8 bases; junction bases not matched to a gene: 14. This CDR3 spans 15 amino acids. The germline CDR1 and CDR2 sequences are SQVTM and ANQGSEA. CDR3 nucleotide sequence: TGCAGCGTTGACATTTTAGGACAGGGATCGAGCGGCTACACCTTC. This translates into CSVDILGQGSSGYTF.

The chain carries TRBV27 and TRBJ2-7; D is unclear. CDR3 length equals 13 residues. V gave up 3 bases and J gave up 0 bases, with 6 bases separating them. Germline V CDR1 and CDR2: MNHEY, SMNVEV (reference sequence). CDR3 nucleotide sequence: TGTGCCAGCAGTTTCCCTAACTCCTACGAGCAGTACTTC. Encoded protein: CASSFPNSYEQYF.

This chain joins TRBV4-1 and TRBJ2-7; maybe TRBD2 (5 bases). V was trimmed by 0 bases and J by 5 bases, leaving 11 bases between them. The germline CDR1 and CDR2 sequences are MGHRA and YSYEKL. The CDR3 runs 14 residues. This chain's CDR3 is CASSQDSREHEQYF. The CDR3 nucleotides are TGCGCCAGCAGCCAAGATTCCCGGGAACACGAGCAGTACTTC.

The CDR3: CASSIGYDEQYF. CDR3 DNA: TGTGCCAGTAGTATCGGGTACGACGAGCAGTACTTC. The rearrangement uses TRBV19 and TRBJ2-7; no clear D gene. The CDR3 loop spans 12 amino acids. Between the trimmed V and J ends, which lost 3 bases and 5 bases, there was a span of 8 bases. Germline V gives CDR1 LNHDA, CDR2 SQIVND (reference sequence).

The chain carries TRBV5-6 and TRBJ2-5, with 8 bases aligning to TRBD1. Trimming cost V 2 bases and J 11 bases; bases outside gene matches: 11. Germline V lookup: CDR1 SGHDT, CDR2 YYEEEE. The CDR3 covers 14 residues. In nucleotides, the CDR3 is TGTGCCAGCAGCTTCTGGCAGGGGGCGAGTGAGCAGTACTTC. This codes for CASSFWQGASEQYF.

This rearrangement joins TRBV6-5 to TRBJ1-1; 9 bases fit TRBD1. Germline V lookup: CDR1 MNHEY, CDR2 SVGAGI. With V trimmed by 0 bases and J by 6 bases, 2 bases remained unmatched. This CDR3 has 14 amino acids. CDR3 region: CASSYSGQGAEAFF. As DNA, the CDR3 is TGTGCCAGCAGTTACTCGGGACAGGGTGCTGAAGCTTTCTTT.

The chain joins TRBV28 to TRBJ2-7; 8 bases are shared with TRBD2. The junction had 9 bases not matched to a gene; V was cut back by 4 bases and J by 4 bases. The CDR3 is 15 amino acids. Germline V gene data show CDR1 as MDHEN and CDR2 as SYDVKM. DNA of the CDR3: TGTGCCAGCAGTTCCCTTCCAGCGGGAGTTTACGAGCAGTACTTC. As protein: CASSSLPAGVYEQYF.

The J gene is TRBJ2-5, the V gene TRBV6-1; tentative D call: TRBD2 (6 bases). The CDR3 totals 13 residues. V lost 6 bases and J lost 2, with 10 bases in between. The germline V gene encodes CDR1 MNHNS and CDR2 SASEGT. As DNA, the CDR3 is TGTGCCAGCAGGGTAGCGGCTCAAGAGACCCAGTACTTC. It yields the protein CASRVAAQETQYF.

The genes are TRBV5-6 and TRBJ1-1; D is uncertain. CDR3 length equals 12 residues. Germline V CDR1 and CDR2: SGHDT, YYEEEE. V was shortened by 7 bases and J by 2 bases, with 9 bases between the two germline ends. CDR3 nucleotides: TGTGCCAGCGGCTACTCAAACACTGAAGCTTTCTTT. Its translation: CASGYSNTEAFF.

The chain uses TRBV7-7 and TRBJ2-7; weak D call: TRBD1 (5 bases). The CDR3 runs to 13 residues. Germline V CDR1 and CDR2: SSHAT, FNYEAQ (reference sequence). The germline V and J ends were trimmed by 1 base and 7 bases, with 11 bases remaining between them. Here the CDR3 reads CASSLGAGREQYF. As DNA, the CDR3 is TGTGCCAGCAGCTTAGGCGCAGGGCGGGAGCAGTACTTC.

The chain uses TRBV5-1 and TRBJ1-2; possible D gene TRBD1, 6 bases. Germline lookup yields CDR1 SGHRS and CDR2 YFSETQ. V was shortened by 4 bases and J by 5 bases, with 18 bases between the two germline ends. The CDR3 sequence is 15 residues long. The CDR3 spells CASSERQADFYGYTF. Here the CDR3 DNA reads TGCGCCAGCAGCGAAAGACAGGCGGACTTTTATGGCTACACCTTC.

This sequence joins TRBV11-2 and TRBJ1-3; D gene uncertain. The ends were cut back, 8 bases at V and 0 bases at J, with 11 bases in the middle. The CDR3 consists of 14 residues. The V gene's germline CDR1 is SGHAT and CDR2 FQNNGV. This CDR3 is CASSSGGSGNTIYF. The CDR3 DNA is TGTGCCAGCTCCTCGGGAGGCTCTGGAAACACCATATATTTT. Full variable domain (rest looked up from reference TRBV11-2 and TRBJ1-3): EAGVAQSPRYKIIEKRQSVAFWCNPISGHATLYWYQQILGQGPKLLIQFQNNGVVDDSQLPKDRFSAERLKGVDSTLKIQPAKLEDSAVYLCASSSGGSGNTIYFGEGSWLTVV.

This chain links TRBV9 with TRBJ2-1; D not certain. CDR1 is SGDLS and CDR2 is YYNGEE in the germline V gene. V dropped 0 bases and J dropped 5 bases, with 9 bases sitting between them. This CDR3 spans 14 amino acids. The CDR3 loop is CASSVGRLNNEQFF. DNA for the CDR3: TGTGCCAGCAGCGTAGGTCGACTTAACAATGAGCAGTTCTTC.

J is TRBJ1-4 and V is TRBV5-1; TRBD1 is a possible D gene (5 bases). From germline, CDR1 is SGHRS and CDR2 YFSETQ. The CDR3 runs 15 residues. V lost 4 bases and J 5 bases, leaving 15 bases between the germline ends. CDR3 region: CASSPGDGTNEKLFF. For the CDR3, the DNA is TGCGCCAGCAGCCCGGGGGACGGAACCAATGAAAAACTGTTTTTT.

The chain uses TRBV27 and TRBJ2-3, with 13 bases matching TRBD2. V shed 7 bases, J shed 0 bases, and the junction held 10 bases outside the gene matches. Germline V gene lookup returns CDR1 MNHEY and CDR2 SMNVEV (reference sequence). This CDR3 spans 18 amino acids. This CDR3 reads CASTPLAGGPISTDTQYF. The CDR3 DNA follows: TGTGCCAGCACCCCACTAGCGGGAGGGCCAATTAGCACAGATACGCAGTATTTT.

This chain uses TRBV11-2 with TRBJ2-7, with a weak D call TRBD1 (6 bases). Germline loops: CDR1 SGHAT, CDR2 FQNNGV. Deletions cut 2 bases from V and 6 bases from J, with 14 bases between. The CDR3 has 14 amino acids. The CDR3 protein is CASSLKGRGREQYF. The CDR3, as DNA: TGTGCCAGCAGCTTAAAGGGCAGGGGTCGCGAGCAGTACTTC.

The CDR3 region is CASSFPDTYEQYF. The CDR3 DNA is TGCGCCAGCAGCTTCCCGGACACCTACGAGCAGTACTTC. The rearrangement joins TRBV5-1 to TRBJ2-7; maybe TRBD1 (5 bases). The V gene lost 2 bases and the J gene lost 2 bases, with 8 bases spanning the gap. The CDR3 length is 13 residues. The germline V gene encodes CDR1 SGHRS and CDR2 YFSETQ. The full variable domain, rest sourced from reference TRBV5-1 and TRBJ2-7, is KAGVTQTPRYLIKTRGQQVTLSCSPISGHRSVSWYQQTPGQGLQFLFEYFSETQRNKGNFPGRFSGRQFSNSRSEMNVSTLELGDSALYLCASSFPDTYEQYFGPGTRLTVT.

The chain carries TRBV5-6 and TRBJ2-7, with 11 nucleotides matching TRBD2. V lost 4 bases, J lost 1 base, and 1 base stayed unmatched. Germline V gene data show CDR1 as SGHDT and CDR2 as YYEEEE. The CDR3 loop spans 14 amino acids. The CDR3 loop is CASSIAGGSYEQYF. The CDR3 DNA follows: TGTGCCAGCAGCATAGCGGGAGGGTCCTACGAGCAGTACTTC.

Only a few counts were recorded for this clone. The chain combines TRBV9 with TRBJ2-1, with D perhaps TRBD1 (5 bases). V lost 3 bases, J lost 6 bases, and 13 bases lay in between. The germline V gene has CDR1 SGDLS and CDR2 YYNGEE. The CDR3 runs 14 residues. DNA of the CDR3: TGTGCCAGCAGCGCTCCAGGGTCCAGCAATGAGCAGTTCTTC. Protein: CASSAPGSSNEQFF.

The chain couples TRBV19 to TRBJ1-1, with D maybe TRBD1 (6 bases). The CDR3 length is 17 residues. Trimming pared 3 bases from V and 1 base from J, leaving 18 bases between. Per germline, CDR1 LNHDA and CDR2 SQIVND (reference sequence). CDR3 DNA sequence: TGTGCCAGTAGTATTGTCTTTAAGGGGGACACGAACACTGAAGCTTTCTTT. It specifies CASSIVFKGDTNTEAFF.